This is a list of T cell receptor beta chains from one sample in a study of spatial heterogeneity in lung cancer. In TCRdb, the 5' RACE reads were re-called with MiXCR into one record per CDR3 protein. The sample shows over 10,000 distinct CDR3 sequences, more than 3.5% of them seen only once. The sample in question was lung tumor tissue, obtained at surgery. The receptors derive from a male donor with early-stage non-small cell lung cancer. CDR3s include the opening cysteine and the closing phenylalanine or tryptophan. A D gene is named only where the DNA matches it firmly. The size entry is marked missing in some rows and otherwise reads once, few, many or a size class.

v_gene,j_gene,abundance,d_gene,CDR3nt,CDR3aa
TRBV20-1,TRBJ1-5,medium-sized,.,TGCAGTGCAAACAACCCGGGACCAAAAGAGCTCCAGCATTTT,CSANNPGPKELQHF
TRBV3-1,TRBJ2-1,few,.,TGTGCCAGCAGCCAAGTACTCCGCAATGAGCAGTTCTTC,CASSQVLRNEQFF
TRBV6-5,TRBJ1-2,few,.,TGTGCCAGCAGTTTAACTCAGGGTGGAGCCGCTGGCGACACCTTC,CASSLTQGGAAGDTF
TRBV9,TRBJ1-1,many,.,TGTGCCAGCAGCGTAGCGGACCGCCGAAGTAACACTGAAGCTTTCTTT,CASSVADRRSNTEAFF
TRBV28,TRBJ1-1,medium-sized,.,TGTGCCAGCGAACAGGGGAACACTGAAGCTTTCTTT,CASEQGNTEAFF
TRBV7-2,TRBJ1-4,many,.,TGTGCCAGCAGCCTAGGGACGGTCCCTAATGAAAAACTGTTTTTT,CASSLGTVPNEKLFF
TRBV6-2/TRBV6-3,TRBJ2-4,.,.,TGTGCCAGCAGCGTGGGCAAAAACATTCAGTACTTC,CASSVGKNIQYF
TRBV24-1,TRBJ2-3,many,.,TGTGCCACCAGTGATTTGCTAGGTACGCAGTATTTT,CATSDLLGTQYF
TRBV2,TRBJ1-5,many,.,TGTGCCAGCAGCTCACAGGGTCTTGGCAATCAGCCCCAGCATTTT,CASSSQGLGNQPQHF
TRBV10-1,TRBJ1-2,medium-sized,.,TGCGCCAGCAGTGAGTCCCAGGGATATGGCTACACCTTC,CASSESQGYGYTF
TRBV6-1,TRBJ2-3,many,.,TGTGCCAGCAGTGGAGGGGGCAGGGTTGGAGGGGATACGCAGTATTTT,CASSGGGRVGGDTQYF
TRBV12-3/TRBV12-4,TRBJ1-1,.,.,TGTGCCAGCAGGCCGAGGGGGGCAACGAACACTGAAGCTTTCTTT,CASRPRGATNTEAFF
TRBV7-2,TRBJ2-5,many,.,TGTGCCAGCAGCTCGTCCCCGGGGGTGACCCAGTACTTC,CASSSSPGVTQYF
TRBV14,TRBJ2-5,few,.,TGTGCCAGCAGCCAGTTGGGCCAACAAGAGACCCAGTACTTC,CASSQLGQQETQYF
TRBV2,TRBJ2-1,medium-sized,TRBD2,TGTGCCAGCGGGAGGCGGCTAGCGGCATACAATGAGCAGTTCTTC,CASGRRLAAYNEQFF
TRBV5-4,TRBJ2-1,medium-sized,.,TGTGCCAGCAGCTTGGTAGGGAGCTCCTACAATGAGCAGTTCTTC,CASSLVGSSYNEQFF
TRBV7-9,TRBJ2-4,many,TRBD2,TGTGCCAGCATGGCTAGCGGGGGTGCCAAAAACATTCAGTACTTC,CASMASGGAKNIQYF
TRBV18,TRBJ2-3,many,.,TGTGCCAGCTCAACGACAGATACGCAGTATTTT,CASSTTDTQYF
TRBV18,TRBJ2-7,many,.,TGTGCCAGCTCACCGAACAGGGATTCCGAGCAGTACTTC,CASSPNRDSEQYF
TRBV27,TRBJ1-2,few,.,TGTGCCAGCAGTTTTCTTGGGAGCTATGGCTACACCTTC,CASSFLGSYGYTF
TRBV29-1,TRBJ2-4,.,.,TGCAGCGTTGAAAAGGCCAGCGGAATTCAGTACTTC,CSVEKASGIQYF
TRBV7-2,TRBJ1-2,many,.,TGTGCCAGCAGCTTAGCGCCTCCAGGCGCAGCTAACTATGGCTACACCTTC,CASSLAPPGAANYGYTF
TRBV12-3/TRBV12-4,TRBJ1-2,medium-sized,.,TGTGCCAGCAGTTCCCTCAGTAGAGATGGCTACACCTTC,CASSSLSRDGYTF
TRBV10-2,TRBJ1-5,medium-sized,TRBD1,TGCGCCAGCAGGGACAGGGATGGTCAGCCCCAGCATTTT,CASRDRDGQPQHF
TRBV11-3,TRBJ2-3,few,.,TGTGCCAGCAGCTTTTCAGGCGAGGGGAATACGCAGTATTTT,CASSFSGEGNTQYF
TRBV10-3,TRBJ2-3,many,.,TGTGCCATCAGTGAGTCCATAGATGGTACGCAGTATTTT,CAISESIDGTQYF
TRBV12-3/TRBV12-4,TRBJ2-1,few,.,TGTGCCAGCAGTCCGCGCGGAAGCAACAATGAGCAGTTCTTC,CASSPRGSNNEQFF
TRBV10-3,TRBJ2-5,many,.,TGTGCCATCAGTGAAGAGGGGGTAGATGCAAAGACCCAGTACTTC,CAISEEGVDAKTQYF
TRBV5-1,TRBJ2-2,many,TRBD2,TGCGCCAGCAGCTTGGCTAGCGGGGGAGACACCGGGGAGCTGTTTTTT,CASSLASGGDTGELFF
TRBV11-2,TRBJ1-2,many,.,TGTGCCAGCAGCTCCACAGGGTACTATGGCTACACCTTC,CASSSTGYYGYTF
TRBV20-1,TRBJ1-1,many,.,TGCAGTGCTAGGTTCCCGGGATCCGGGGTCACTGAAGCTTTCTTT,CSARFPGSGVTEAFF
TRBV10-3,TRBJ2-3,many,TRBD2,TGTGCCATCAGACTAGCGGGGGGGTCAGATACGCAGTATTTT,CAIRLAGGSDTQYF
TRBV4-1,TRBJ1-4,many,.,TGCGCCAGCAGCCCCATCGGCAGGGGCCTTGCAACTAATGAAAAACTGTTTTTT,CASSPIGRGLATNEKLFF
TRBV6-1,TRBJ1-2,medium-sized,TRBD1,TGTGCCAGCAGTCGCCGACAGGGCAGGAACTATGGCTACACCTTC,CASSRRQGRNYGYTF
TRBV29-1,TRBJ1-4,large,.,TGCAGCGTTGTTGGGAATGAAAAACTGTTTTTT,CSVVGNEKLFF
TRBV7-8,TRBJ1-6,many,.,TGTGCCAGCAGCTACCAGGAGGGGGTTGCCTCACCCCTCCACTTT,CASSYQEGVASPLHF
TRBV20-1,TRBJ2-2,many,.,TGCAGTGCTAGGAGCGGAAACACCGGGGAGCTGTTTTTT,CSARSGNTGELFF
TRBV20-1,TRBJ1-5,many,TRBD1,TGCAGTGCTCGGACAGGGGGCGATCAGCCCCAGCATTTT,CSARTGGDQPQHF
TRBV7-6,TRBJ2-2,many,.,TGTGCCAGCAGCTTAACCGGGGCCCGCAACCGGGAGCTGTTTTTT,CASSLTGARNRELFF
TRBV20-1,TRBJ2-1,many,.,TGCAGTGCTAGAGCGGGCGACAATGAGCAGTTCTTC,CSARAGDNEQFF
TRBV6-6,TRBJ2-7,many,.,TGTGCCAGCAGTTACTCCCGGGCCCGCTCCTACGAGCAGTACTTC,CASSYSRARSYEQYF
TRBV24-1,TRBJ2-1,few,.,TGTGCCACCAGTGATGGGGGGAAGGGGGGGACTGATGAGCAGTTCTTC,CATSDGGKGGTDEQFF
TRBV7-2,TRBJ2-7,few,.,TGTGCCAGCAGCTTAGAGATTACCCGGAGTTACGAGCAGTACTTC,CASSLEITRSYEQYF
TRBV5-1,TRBJ2-2,many,.,TGCGCCAGCAGCTTGGCCTGGGGGAATACCGGGGAGCTGTTTTTT,CASSLAWGNTGELFF
TRBV12-3/TRBV12-4,TRBJ1-4,many,.,TGTGCCAGCAGTTTAGATCTGGTGGGGCGTCTGTTTTTT,CASSLDLVGRLFF
TRBV5-6,TRBJ2-7,many,TRBD2,TGTGCCAGCAGCCCTATCCAGGCTAGCGGCTACGAGCAGTACTTC,CASSPIQASGYEQYF
TRBV5-8,TRBJ2-3,medium-sized,.,TGTGCCAGCAGCTTGGCAGGTCTCGGTACGCAGTATTTT,CASSLAGLGTQYF
TRBV18,TRBJ2-5,.,.,TGTGCCAGCTCTCCTACTGTGGAGACCCAGTACTTC,CASSPTVETQYF
TRBV3-1,TRBJ2-2,many,.,TGTGCCAGCAGCGCACTAGAACAGGGATTCGCGGCCGGGGAGCTGTTTTTT,CASSALEQGFAAGELFF
TRBV20-1,TRBJ2-1,many,TRBD2,TGCAGTGCTAGGACCACTAGCGGGAGTAGAAATGAGCAGTTCTTC,CSARTTSGSRNEQFF
TRBV20-1,TRBJ2-3,many,.,TGCAGTGCTGCCCCCCCCTGGGCAGGTAGTGATACGCAGTATTTT,CSAAPPWAGSDTQYF
TRBV20-1,TRBJ2-3,many,.,TGCAGTGCTAGAAGGGGCGGTTATACGCAGTATTTT,CSARRGGYTQYF
TRBV24-1,TRBJ2-2,many,.,TGTGCCACCAGTACAGTGAACACCGGGGAGCTGTTTTTT,CATSTVNTGELFF
TRBV6-1,TRBJ2-1,medium-sized,.,TGTGCCAGCAGTGAATTCCCCGGCAGTCACTCCTACAATGAGCAGTTCTTC,CASSEFPGSHSYNEQFF
TRBV6-2/TRBV6-3,TRBJ1-5,many,.,TGTGCCAGCAGTTACAGAAAGGCTGATCAGCCCCAGCATTTT,CASSYRKADQPQHF
TRBV7-9,TRBJ2-5,many,.,TGTGCCAGCAGCTTAGACGGTATGGAGACCCAGTACTTC,CASSLDGMETQYF
TRBV6-2/TRBV6-3,TRBJ1-1,many,.,TGTGCCAGCAGTCTTCGGACAGACTTGAACACTGAAGCTTTCTTT,CASSLRTDLNTEAFF
TRBV20-1,TRBJ2-1,many,.,TGCAGTGCTAGTTCGGAGGGGTACCGCTACAATGAGCAGTTCTTC,CSASSEGYRYNEQFF
TRBV6-1,TRBJ2-5,.,.,TGTGCCAGCAACGAACAATGGATTCCGGGGGAGACCCAGTACTTC,CASNEQWIPGETQYF